The source of this T cell receptor (beta chain) is a study of blood T cell repertoires in COVID-19. CDR3 size: 20 residues. With V trimmed by 6 bases and J by 0 bases, 20 bases remained unmatched. In germline, CDR1 is LGHDT, CDR2 YNNKEL (reference sequence). This clone was detected only a few times. Sequenced by immunoSEQ multiplex PCR; TCRdb stores in-frame clones only, minus some. The table lists 150,000 to 200,000 clones, 80% of them singletons. This receptor was identified in a middle-aged man who had recovered from COVID-19. The sample taken for sequencing was PBMCs or T cells enriched from blood (not recorded which). V gene TRBV3-1 (or the pseudogene TRBV3-2) combines with J gene TRBJ1-5; TRBD1 aligns across 7 bases. The CDR3, as DNA: TGTGCCAGCAGACCCCGATCCCCGCGGGGACAGAAACCTAGCAATCAGCCCCAGCATTTT. This sequence encodes CASRPRSPRGQKPSNQPQHF.